The source of this TCR beta chain is a study of vaccination effects on CD4 cells after COVID-19. Study outcomes and limitations: Both infection-induced and vaccine-induced clones contracted markedly at late post-vaccination timepoints. Vaccine-induced clones in healthy vaccinees cross-reacted with common cold coronaviruses in only 1 of 255 cases.

Clones were sequenced by immunoSEQ multiplex PCR, and TCRdb holds only the in-frame ones, with some missing. Of 35,000 to 50,000 clones in the sample, approximately 80% are singletons; the top ten hold around 2.8%. To note about this clone: Its antigen is not known.

Viral peptide pools were used in the ViraFEST assay to expand antigen-specific CD4+ T cells, and sequencing came afterward. It was after roughly 11 days of culture that CD4+ T cells were isolated. Recipients of the vaccine had no prior SARS-CoV-2 infection and negative nucleocapsid antibodies. With roughly 10 ug/ml peptides and around 9.6 IU/ml IL-2, over 1.5 million PBMC per well were cultured. On both days 3 and 7, half of the culture medium was replaced with IL-2 medium. Germline V CDR1 and CDR2: SGHTA, FQGNSA. The CDR3 runs 15 residues. Trimming removed 3 bases from V and 7 bases from J; junction bases left unmatched: 9.

The receptor was isolated from a human donor who received a COVID-19 vaccine. The source material was CD4+ T cells from PBMCs cultured with HCoV-NL63 spike peptides, sampled before COVID-19 vaccination. The genes are TRBV7-2 and TRBJ1-5; 7 bases are a match to TRBD1. CDR3 sequence: CASSFSLGGRQPQHF. The DNA for the CDR3 is TGTGCCAGCAGCTTTTCTTTAGGGGGCCGGCAGCCCCAGCATTTT.